This T cell receptor beta chain was documented in a study of T cells in Graves' hyperthyroidism and ophthalmopathy. This clonotype showed up many times. TCR beta CDR3 region amplification was performed from RNA transcripts. HTBI primers were employed in a first-round RT-PCR of the TCR CDR3. Using its own MiXCR run on the multiplex PCR reads, TCRdb lists one record per CDR3 protein. The sample records hundreds of thousands of distinct CDR3 sequences, 15% to 20% being singletons. There are 15 residues in the CDR3. The V gene lost 3 bases and the J gene lost 5 bases, with 14 bases spanning the gap. In germline, CDR1 is KGHSH, CDR2 LQKENI.

The clonotype comes from a middle-aged man with Graves' ophthalmopathy. The sample was blood. This chain joins TRBV18 and TRBJ2-1; possible D gene TRBD1, 6 bases. The CDR3 loop is CASSPIGQQNNEQFF. The CDR3 DNA is TGTGCCAGCTCACCCATAGGACAGCAAAACAATGAGCAGTTCTTC. The complete variable domain, with remaining parts taken from reference TRBV18 and TRBJ2-1, reads NAGVMQNPRHLVRRRGQEARLRCSPMKGHSHVYWYRQLPEEGLKFMVYLQKENIIDESGMPKERFSAEFPKEGPSILRIQQVVRGDSAAYFCASSPIGQQNNEQFFGPGTRLTVL.